Only one count was recorded for the clone carrying this T cell receptor (beta chain). The data belong to a study of Ad26.COV2.S vaccination and SARS-CoV-2 variants. Sequencing used immunoSEQ multiplex PCR; TCRdb keeps in-frame clones, though not all of them. The profile shows under 600,000 clones, approximately 90% of them singletons. Losses at the gene ends were 4 bases for V and 1 base for J; bases not matched to a gene: 18. From germline, CDR1 is SGHRS and CDR2 YFSETQ. The CDR3 runs 20 residues. Regarding treatment: roughly 20 received Ad26.COV2.S at low or high dose, single or two shots; roughly five received placebo; per-sample allocation not given. Day 63 after the first injection of vaccine or placebo was the sampling time.

The material sequenced was peripheral blood, taken in a trial of Ad26.COV2.S vaccine versus placebo. This sequence originates from a person aged 18-65 years who received the Ad26.COV2.S COVID-19 vaccine or a placebo. The chain joins TRBV5-1 to TRBJ2-1, with 9 bases lining up with TRBD2. CDR3 coding DNA: TGCGCCAGCAGCAAACCTTCCAGCGGGGGGACCGGGGATTCCTACAATGAGCAGTTCTTC. Protein product: CASSKPSSGGTGDSYNEQFF.